This T cell receptor (beta chain) derives from a study of T cell responses to AZD1222 COVID-19 vaccine. Points from the study as a whole: Recipients of two AZD1222 doses showed rising Spike-specific TCR breadth and depth. Sampled repertoires all dated from after the peak T cell response. Females made up more of the donors, who were largely white British, and clonal diversity may have come out too low. Only a handful of AZD1222 recipients, more than five in all, had baseline seropositivity.

Sequencing was performed with immunoSEQ multiplex PCR; in TCRdb, only in-frame clones are kept and a portion is missing. The sample contains about 100,000 clones, 87% of which appear only once. A note on this clone: Antigen unknown.

Deletions cut 2 bases from V and 6 bases from J, with 16 bases between. The germline V gene has CDR1 SEHNR and CDR2 FQNEAQ (reference sequence). This CDR3 contains 15 residues. The origin of this receptor is an adult who received the AZD1222 COVID-19 vaccine. The starting material was peripheral blood, obtained 28 days after the second AZD1222 dose. The chain recombines TRBV7-9 with TRBJ1-2; D is undetermined. DNA of the CDR3: TGTGCCAGCAGCTTAAACCGGGCGGAGGTGGATGGCTACACCTTC. Its protein is CASSLNRAEVDGYTF.